This T cell receptor beta chain was found in a study of T cells after yellow fever vaccination. A single record per CDR3 protein comes from TCRdb applying MiXCR to the 5' RACE reads. The sample carries 200,000 to 300,000 distinct CDR3 sequences, 6.9% recorded once. General study findings and limits: The booster response re-showed most primary clones: roughly 97% CD4, around 87% CD8. The CD4 compartment and the CD8 compartment contained a small share of clonotypes in common.

This clonotype has a count of ten or more. Its antigen remains unidentified. The sequences come from CD4+ T cells sorted from PBMCs, collected 15 days after the yellow fever booster vaccination. The receptor comes from a man between 25 and 39 years old who received the YFV17D yellow fever vaccine.

As DNA, the CDR3 is TGTGCCAGCAGTCCAATCCCGGGGGCGGCCAAAAACATTCAGTACTTC. It translates to CASSPIPGAAKNIQYF. The chain carries TRBV27 and TRBJ2-4; TRBD1 or TRBD2 may be the D gene (6 bases each). The length of the CDR3 is 16 residues. CDR1 MNHEY and CDR2 SMNVEV come from the germline V gene (reference sequence). Deletions cut 5 bases from V and 1 base from J, with 15 bases between.